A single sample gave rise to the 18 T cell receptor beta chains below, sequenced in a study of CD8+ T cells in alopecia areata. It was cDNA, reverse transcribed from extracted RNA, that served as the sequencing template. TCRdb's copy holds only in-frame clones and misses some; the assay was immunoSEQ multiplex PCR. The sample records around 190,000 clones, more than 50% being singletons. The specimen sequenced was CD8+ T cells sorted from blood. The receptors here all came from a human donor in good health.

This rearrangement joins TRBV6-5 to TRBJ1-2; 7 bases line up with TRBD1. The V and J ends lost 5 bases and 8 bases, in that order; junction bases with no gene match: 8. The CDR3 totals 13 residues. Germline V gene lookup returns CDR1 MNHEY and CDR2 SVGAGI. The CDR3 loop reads CASSLRDRDGYTF. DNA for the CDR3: TGTGCCAGCAGTCTCCGAGACAGGGACGGCTACACCTTC.

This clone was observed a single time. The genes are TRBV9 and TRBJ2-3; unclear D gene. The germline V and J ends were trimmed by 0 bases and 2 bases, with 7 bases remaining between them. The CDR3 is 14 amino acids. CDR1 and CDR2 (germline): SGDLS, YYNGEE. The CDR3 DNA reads TGTGCCAGCAGCGTAGGGGCAGACACAGATACGCAGTATTTT. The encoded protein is CASSVGADTDTQYF. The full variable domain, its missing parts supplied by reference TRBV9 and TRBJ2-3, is DSGVTQTPKHLITATGQRVTLRCSPRSGDLSVYWYQQSLDQGLQFLIQYYNGEERAKGNILERFSAQQFPDLHSELNLSSLELGDSALYFCASSVGADTDTQYFGPGTRLTVL.

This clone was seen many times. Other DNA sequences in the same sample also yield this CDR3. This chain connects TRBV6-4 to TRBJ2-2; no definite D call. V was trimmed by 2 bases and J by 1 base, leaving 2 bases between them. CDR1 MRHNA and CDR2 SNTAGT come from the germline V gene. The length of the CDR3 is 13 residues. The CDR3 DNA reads TGTGCCAGCAGTGACAGGAACACCGGGGAGCTGTTTTTT. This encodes CASSDRNTGELFF.

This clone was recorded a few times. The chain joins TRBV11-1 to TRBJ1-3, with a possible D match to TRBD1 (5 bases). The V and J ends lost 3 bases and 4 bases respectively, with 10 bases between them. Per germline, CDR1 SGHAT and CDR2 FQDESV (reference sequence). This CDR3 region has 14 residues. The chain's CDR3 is CASSFQGAGNTIYF. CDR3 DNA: TGTGCCAGCAGCTTCCAGGGAGCCGGAAACACCATATATTTT.

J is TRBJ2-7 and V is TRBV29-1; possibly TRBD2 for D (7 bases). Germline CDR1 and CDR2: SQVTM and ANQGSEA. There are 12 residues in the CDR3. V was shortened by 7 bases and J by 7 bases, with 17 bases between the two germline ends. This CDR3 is CSGRGTMGEQYF. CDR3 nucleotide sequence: TGCAGCGGGCGGGGGACAATGGGAGAGCAGTACTTC.

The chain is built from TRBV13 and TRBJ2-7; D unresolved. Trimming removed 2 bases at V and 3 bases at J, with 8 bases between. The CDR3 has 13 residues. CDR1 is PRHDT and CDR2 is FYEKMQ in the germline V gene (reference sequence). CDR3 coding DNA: TGTGCCAGCAGCTTAAGTATGATCTACGAGCAGTACTTC. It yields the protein CASSLSMIYEQYF.

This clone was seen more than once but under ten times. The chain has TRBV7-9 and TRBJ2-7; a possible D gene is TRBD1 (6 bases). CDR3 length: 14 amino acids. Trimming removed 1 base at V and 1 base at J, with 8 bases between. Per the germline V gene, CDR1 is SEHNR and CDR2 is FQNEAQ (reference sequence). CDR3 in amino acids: CASSLVGASYEQYF. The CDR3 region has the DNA TGTGCCAGCAGCTTAGTGGGGGCTTCCTACGAGCAGTACTTC.

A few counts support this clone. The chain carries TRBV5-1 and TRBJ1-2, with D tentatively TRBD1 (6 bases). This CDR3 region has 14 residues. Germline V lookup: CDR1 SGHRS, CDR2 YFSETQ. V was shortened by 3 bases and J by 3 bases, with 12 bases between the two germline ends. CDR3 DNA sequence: TGCGCCAGCAGCTCGTTTGCAGGGGACTATGGCTACACCTTC. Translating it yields CASSSFAGDYGYTF. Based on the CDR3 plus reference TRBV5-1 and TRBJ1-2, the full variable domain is KAGVTQTPRYLIKTRGQQVTLSCSPISGHRSVSWYQQTPGQGLQFLFEYFSETQRNKGNFPGRFSGRQFSNSRSEMNVSTLELGDSALYLCASSSFAGDYGYTFGSGTRLTVV.

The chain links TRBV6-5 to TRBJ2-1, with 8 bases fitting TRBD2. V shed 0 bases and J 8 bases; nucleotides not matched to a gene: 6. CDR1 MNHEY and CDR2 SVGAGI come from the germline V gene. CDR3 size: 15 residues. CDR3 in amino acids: CASSYSTREVDEQFF. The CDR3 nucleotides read TGTGCCAGCAGTTACTCGACGCGGGAGGTAGATGAGCAGTTCTTC.

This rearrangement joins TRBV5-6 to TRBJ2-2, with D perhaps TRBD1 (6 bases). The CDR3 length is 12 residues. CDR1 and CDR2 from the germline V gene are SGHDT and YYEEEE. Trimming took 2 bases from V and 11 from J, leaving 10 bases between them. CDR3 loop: CASSLPDSELFF. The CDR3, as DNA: TGTGCCAGCAGCTTACCGGACAGTGAGCTGTTTTTT.

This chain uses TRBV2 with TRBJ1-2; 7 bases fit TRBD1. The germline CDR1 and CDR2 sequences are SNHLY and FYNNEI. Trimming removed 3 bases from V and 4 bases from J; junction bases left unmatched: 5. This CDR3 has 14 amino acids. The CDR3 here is CASSDPGQSYGYTF. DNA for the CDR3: TGTGCCAGCAGTGATCCGGGACAGAGCTATGGCTACACCTTC.

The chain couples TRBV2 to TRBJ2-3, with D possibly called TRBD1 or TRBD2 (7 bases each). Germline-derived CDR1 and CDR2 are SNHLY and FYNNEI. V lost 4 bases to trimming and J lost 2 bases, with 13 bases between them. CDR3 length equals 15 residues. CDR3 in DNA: TGTGCCAGCAGTGCGCAGGGGGGGCCCACAGATACGCAGTATTTT. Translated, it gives CASSAQGGPTDTQYF.

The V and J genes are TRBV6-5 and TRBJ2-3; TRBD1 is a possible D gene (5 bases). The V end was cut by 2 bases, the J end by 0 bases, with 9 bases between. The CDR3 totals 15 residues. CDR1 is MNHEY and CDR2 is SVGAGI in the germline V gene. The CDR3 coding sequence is TGTGCCAGCAGTTACGGGGCCATTAGCACAGATACGCAGTATTTT. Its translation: CASSYGAISTDTQYF.

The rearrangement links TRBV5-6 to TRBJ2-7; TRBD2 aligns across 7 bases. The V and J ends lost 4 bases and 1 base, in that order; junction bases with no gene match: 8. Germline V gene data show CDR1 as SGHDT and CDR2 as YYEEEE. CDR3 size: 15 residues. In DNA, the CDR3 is TGTGCCAGCAGCGGATTGGCCGGGGGGTCCTACGAGCAGTACTTC. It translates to CASSGLAGGSYEQYF.

The CDR3 spells CASSLRQGPETQYF. CDR3 nucleotide sequence: TGTGCCAGCAGCCTCCGACAGGGCCCAGAGACCCAGTACTTC. This chain connects TRBV13 to TRBJ2-5; 7 nucleotides match TRBD1. V was pared by 5 bases and J by 4 bases, with 7 bases of the junction left unmatched. CDR1 is PRHDT, CDR2 FYEKMQ, per germline (reference sequence). This CDR3 region has 14 residues.

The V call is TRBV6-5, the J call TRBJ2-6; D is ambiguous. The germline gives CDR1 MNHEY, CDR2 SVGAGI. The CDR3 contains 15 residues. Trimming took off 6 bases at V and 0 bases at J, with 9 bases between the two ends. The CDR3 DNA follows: TGTGCCAGCAGACATCAGAGCTCTGGGGCCAACGTCCTGACTTTC. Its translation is CASRHQSSGANVLTF.

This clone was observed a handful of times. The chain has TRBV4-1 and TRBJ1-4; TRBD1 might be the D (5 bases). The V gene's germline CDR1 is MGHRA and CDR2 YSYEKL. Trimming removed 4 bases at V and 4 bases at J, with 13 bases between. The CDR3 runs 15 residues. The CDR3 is CASSPRDRVNEKLFF. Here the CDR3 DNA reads TGCGCCAGCAGCCCCCGGGACCGAGTTAATGAAAAACTGTTTTTT.

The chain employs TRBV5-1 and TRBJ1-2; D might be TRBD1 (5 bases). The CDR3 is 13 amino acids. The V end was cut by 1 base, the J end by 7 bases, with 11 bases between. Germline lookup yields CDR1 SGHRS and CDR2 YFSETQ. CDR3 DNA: TGCGCCAGCAGCTTGATGGCTAGGGGTGGCTACACCTTC. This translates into CASSLMARGGYTF.